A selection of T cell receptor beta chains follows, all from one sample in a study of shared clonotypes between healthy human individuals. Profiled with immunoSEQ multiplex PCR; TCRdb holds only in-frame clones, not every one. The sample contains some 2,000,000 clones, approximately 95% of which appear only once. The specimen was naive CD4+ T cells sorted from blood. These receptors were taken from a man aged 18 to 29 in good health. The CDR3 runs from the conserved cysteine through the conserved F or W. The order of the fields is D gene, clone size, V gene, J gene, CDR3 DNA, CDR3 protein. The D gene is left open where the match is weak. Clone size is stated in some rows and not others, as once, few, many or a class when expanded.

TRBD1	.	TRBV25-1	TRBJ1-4	TGTGCCAGCAGACCTCTGACAGGGGGGGATGAAAAACTGTTTTTT	CASRPLTGGDEKLFF
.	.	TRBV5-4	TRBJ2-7	TGTGCCAGCAGCTTGGGGGGGACGTACGAGCAGTACTTC	CASSLGGTYEQYF
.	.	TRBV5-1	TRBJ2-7	TGCGCCAGCAGACTCCGGGACTCCGTCTCCTACGAGCAGTACTTC	CASRLRDSVSYEQYF
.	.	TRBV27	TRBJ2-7	TGTGCCAGCAGTTTATCGATGGGGCTGTACGAGCAGTACTTC	CASSLSMGLYEQYF
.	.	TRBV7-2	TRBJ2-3	TGTGCCAGCAGCTTAGAGGCTAGTAGCACGGCTACGCAGTATTTT	CASSLEASSTATQYF
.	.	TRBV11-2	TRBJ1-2	TGTGCCAGCAGCTTAGCAGTCCCTAACTATGGCTACACCTTC	CASSLAVPNYGYTF
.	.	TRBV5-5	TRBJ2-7	TGTGCCAGCAGCTGGGGGCCTGTCGGTCAGGGTGCCTCCTACGAGCAGTACTTC	CASSWGPVGQGASYEQYF
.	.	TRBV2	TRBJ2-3	TGTGCCAGCAGCGCGGATAGCACAGATACGCAGTATTTT	CASSADSTDTQYF
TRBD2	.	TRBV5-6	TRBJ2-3	TGTGCCAGCAGCCCCGGGACTAACACAGATACGCAGTATTTT	CASSPGTNTDTQYF
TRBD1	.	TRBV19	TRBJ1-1	TGTGCCAGTGGACAGGGAGAGTTCACTGAAGCTTTCTTT	CASGQGEFTEAFF
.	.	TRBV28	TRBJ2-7	TGTGCCAGCAGTTTAGGAGGGGTGACCTACGAGCAGTACTTC	CASSLGGVTYEQYF
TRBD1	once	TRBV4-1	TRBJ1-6	TGCGCCAGCAGCCAAGAAGGAGGAGGGGGCGCGAATTCACCCCTCCACTTT	CASSQEGGGGANSPLHF
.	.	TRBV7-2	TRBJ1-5	TGTGCCAGCAGCCCTCAAGGGGTAAACAATCAGCCCCAGCATTTT	CASSPQGVNNQPQHF
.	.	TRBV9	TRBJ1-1	TGTGCCAGCAGCCCTCCGGGGGGGGTCACTGAAGCTTTCTTT	CASSPPGGVTEAFF
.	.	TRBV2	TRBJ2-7	TGTGCCAGCAGTGTGGGGGGCTACGAGCAGTACTTC	CASSVGGYEQYF
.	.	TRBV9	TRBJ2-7	TGTGCCAGCAGCGCCGAGGCCCCAGGAGGAGGGGCGCGTGAGCAGTACTTC	CASSAEAPGGGAREQYF
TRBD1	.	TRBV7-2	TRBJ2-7	TGTGCCAGCAGCTCCACAGGGGGGAACGAGCAGTACTTC	CASSSTGGNEQYF
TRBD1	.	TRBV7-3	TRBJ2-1	TGTGCCAGCAGCAAGGGACAGGGGGCCTACAATGAGCAGTTCTTC	CASSKGQGAYNEQFF
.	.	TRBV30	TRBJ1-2	TGTGCCTGGAGTGTATACACTACACAGACCTCAGGCTACACCTTC	CAWSVYTTQTSGYTF
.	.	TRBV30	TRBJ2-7	TGTGCCTGGAGACGGGAGGCAGGGGGCGGCGAGCAGTACTTC	CAWRREAGGGEQYF
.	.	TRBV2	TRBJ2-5	TGTGCCAGCATGATGGGGCGGGACCAGTACTTC	CASMMGRDQYF
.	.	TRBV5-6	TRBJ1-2	TGTGCCAGCAGCTTTAACGAAAACTATGGCTACACCTTC	CASSFNENYGYTF
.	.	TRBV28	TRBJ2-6	TGTGCCAGCAGCTCGTCGGGTTCTGGGGCCAACGTCCTGACTTTC	CASSSSGSGANVLTF
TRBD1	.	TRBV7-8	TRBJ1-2	TGTGCCAGCAGCCAAGGATTCGGGACAGCCACTAACTATGGCTACACCTTC	CASSQGFGTATNYGYTF
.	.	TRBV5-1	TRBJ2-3	TGCGCCAGCAGCTTGGGGGGGCTCACAGATACGCAGTATTTT	CASSLGGLTDTQYF
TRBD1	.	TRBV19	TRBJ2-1	TGTGCCAGTAGTACGGGACAGGGTGTGGGAAATGAGCAGTTCTTC	CASSTGQGVGNEQFF